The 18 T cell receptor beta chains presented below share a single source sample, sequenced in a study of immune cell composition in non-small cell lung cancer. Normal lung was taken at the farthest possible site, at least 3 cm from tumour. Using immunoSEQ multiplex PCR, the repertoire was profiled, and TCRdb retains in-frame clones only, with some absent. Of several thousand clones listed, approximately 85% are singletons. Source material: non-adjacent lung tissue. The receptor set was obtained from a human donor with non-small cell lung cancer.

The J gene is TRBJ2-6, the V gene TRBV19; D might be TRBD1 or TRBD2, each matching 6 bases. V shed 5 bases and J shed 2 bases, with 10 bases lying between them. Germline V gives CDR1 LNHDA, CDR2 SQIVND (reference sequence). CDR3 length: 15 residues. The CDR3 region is CASSPRGAGANVLTF. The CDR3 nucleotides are TGTGCCAGTAGTCCTAGGGGGGCTGGGGCCAACGTCCTGACTTTC.

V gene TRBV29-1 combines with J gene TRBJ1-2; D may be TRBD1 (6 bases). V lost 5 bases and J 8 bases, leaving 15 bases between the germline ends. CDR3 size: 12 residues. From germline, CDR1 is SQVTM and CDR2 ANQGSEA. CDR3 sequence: CSVTGSKEGYTF. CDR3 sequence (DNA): TGCAGCGTTACAGGGTCCAAGGAGGGCTACACCTTC.

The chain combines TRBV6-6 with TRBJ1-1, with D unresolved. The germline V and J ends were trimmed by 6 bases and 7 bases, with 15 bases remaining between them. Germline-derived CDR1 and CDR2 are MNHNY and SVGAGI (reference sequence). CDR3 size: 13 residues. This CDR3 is CASRGPGMNEAFF. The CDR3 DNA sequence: TGTGCCAGCAGAGGCCCGGGGATGAATGAAGCTTTCTTT.

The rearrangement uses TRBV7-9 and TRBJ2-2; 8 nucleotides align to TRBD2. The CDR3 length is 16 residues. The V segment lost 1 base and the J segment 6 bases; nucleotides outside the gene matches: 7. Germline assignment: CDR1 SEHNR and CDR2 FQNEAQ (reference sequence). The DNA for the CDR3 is TGTGCCAGCAGCTTAGAGCCGGGACTAGTCGCCGGGGAGCTGTTTTTT. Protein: CASSLEPGLVAGELFF.

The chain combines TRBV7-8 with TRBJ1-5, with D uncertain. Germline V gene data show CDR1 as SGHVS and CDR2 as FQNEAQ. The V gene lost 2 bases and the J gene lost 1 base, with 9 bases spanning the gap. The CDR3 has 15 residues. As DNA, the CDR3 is TGTGCCAGCAGCTTAAGAGGGTTAAGCAATCAGCCCCAGCATTTT. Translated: CASSLRGLSNQPQHF.

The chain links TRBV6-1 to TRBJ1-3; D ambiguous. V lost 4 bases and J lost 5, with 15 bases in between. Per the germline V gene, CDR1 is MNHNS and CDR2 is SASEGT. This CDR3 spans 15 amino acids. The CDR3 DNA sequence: TGTGCCAGCAGTGGCTCGCCGGGTCCCAGAAACACCATATATTTT. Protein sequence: CASSGSPGPRNTIYF.

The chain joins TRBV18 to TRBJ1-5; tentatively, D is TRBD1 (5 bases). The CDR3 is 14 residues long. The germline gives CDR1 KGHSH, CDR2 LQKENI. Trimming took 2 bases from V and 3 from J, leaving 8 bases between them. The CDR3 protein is CASSPTGNNQPQHF. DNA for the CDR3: TGTGCCAGCTCACCAACAGGTAACAATCAGCCCCAGCATTTT. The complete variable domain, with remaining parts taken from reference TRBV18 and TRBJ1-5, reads NAGVMQNPRHLVRRRGQEARLRCSPMKGHSHVYWYRQLPEEGLKFMVYLQKENIIDESGMPKERFSAEFPKEGPSILRIQQVVRGDSAAYFCASSPTGNNQPQHFGDGTRLSIL.

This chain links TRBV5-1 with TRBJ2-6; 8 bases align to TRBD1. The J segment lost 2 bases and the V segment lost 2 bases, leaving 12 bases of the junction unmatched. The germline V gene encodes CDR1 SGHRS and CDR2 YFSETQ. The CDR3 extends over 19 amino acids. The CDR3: CASSLFSTGAPPGANVLTF. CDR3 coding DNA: TGCGCCAGCAGCTTATTTTCGACAGGGGCCCCGCCTGGGGCCAACGTCCTGACTTTC.

The CDR3 sequence: CASSLVGIGANQETQYF. As DNA, the CDR3 is TGTGCCAGCAGCTTGGTGGGTATTGGGGCGAATCAAGAGACCCAGTACTTC. The genes are TRBV5-5 and TRBJ2-5, with TRBD1 as a possible D gene (5 bases). Trimming took off 0 bases at V and 2 bases at J, with 17 bases between the two ends. The CDR3 runs to 17 residues. Germline V CDR1 and CDR2: SGHKS, YYEKEE (reference sequence).

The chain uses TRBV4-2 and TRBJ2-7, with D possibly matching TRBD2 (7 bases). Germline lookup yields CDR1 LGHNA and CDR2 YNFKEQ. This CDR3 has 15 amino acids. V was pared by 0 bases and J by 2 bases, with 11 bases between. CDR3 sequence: CASSQETGGPYEQYF. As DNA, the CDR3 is TGTGCCAGCAGCCAAGAGACCGGGGGGCCCTACGAGCAGTACTTC.

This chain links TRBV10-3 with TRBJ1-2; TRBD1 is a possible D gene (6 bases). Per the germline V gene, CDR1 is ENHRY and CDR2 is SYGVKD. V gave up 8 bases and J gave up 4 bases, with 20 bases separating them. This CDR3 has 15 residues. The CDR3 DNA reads TGTGCCATCTCCACAGTTCCGGACAGAAGCTATGGCTACACCTTC. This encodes CAISTVPDRSYGYTF.

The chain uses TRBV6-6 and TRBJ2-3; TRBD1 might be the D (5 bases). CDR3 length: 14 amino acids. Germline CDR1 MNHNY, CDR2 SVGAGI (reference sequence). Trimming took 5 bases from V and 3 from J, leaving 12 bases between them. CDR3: CASSGAVGTDTQYF. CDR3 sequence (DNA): TGTGCCAGCAGTGGGGCTGTTGGGACAGATACGCAGTATTTT.

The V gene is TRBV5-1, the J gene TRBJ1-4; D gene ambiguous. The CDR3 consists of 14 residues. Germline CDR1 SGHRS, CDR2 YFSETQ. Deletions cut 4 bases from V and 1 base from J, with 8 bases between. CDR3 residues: CASSPWLTNEKLFF. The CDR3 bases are TGCGCCAGCAGCCCTTGGTTAACTAATGAAAAACTGTTTTTT.

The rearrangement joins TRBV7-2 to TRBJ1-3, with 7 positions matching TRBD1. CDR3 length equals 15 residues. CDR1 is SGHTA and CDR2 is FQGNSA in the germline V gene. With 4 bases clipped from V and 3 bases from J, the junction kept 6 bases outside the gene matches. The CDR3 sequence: CASSSYGTVGNTIYF. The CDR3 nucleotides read TGTGCCAGCAGCTCCTACGGGACAGTTGGAAACACCATATATTTT.

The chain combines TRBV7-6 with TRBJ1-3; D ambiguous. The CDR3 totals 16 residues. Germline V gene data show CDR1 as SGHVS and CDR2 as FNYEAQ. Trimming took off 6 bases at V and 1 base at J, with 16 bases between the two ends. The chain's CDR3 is CASSRGWAVSGNTIYF. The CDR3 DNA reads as TGTGCCAGCAGTCGCGGGTGGGCAGTATCTGGAAACACCATATATTTT.

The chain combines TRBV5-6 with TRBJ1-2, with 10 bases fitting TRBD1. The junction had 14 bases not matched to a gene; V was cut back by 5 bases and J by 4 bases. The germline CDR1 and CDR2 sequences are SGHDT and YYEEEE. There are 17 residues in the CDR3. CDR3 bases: TGTGCCAGCAGTTCTACCGGGACAGGGGTTTTTACCTATGGCTACACCTTC. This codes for CASSSTGTGVFTYGYTF.

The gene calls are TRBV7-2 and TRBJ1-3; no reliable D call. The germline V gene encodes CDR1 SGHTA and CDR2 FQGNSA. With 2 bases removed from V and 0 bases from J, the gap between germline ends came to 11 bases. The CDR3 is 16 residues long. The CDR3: CASSLSAVASGNTIYF. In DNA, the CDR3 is TGTGCCAGCAGCTTATCGGCAGTTGCCTCTGGAAACACCATATATTTT.

The chain's CDR3 is CASSEGTTYLTDYGYTF. Written as DNA, the CDR3 is TGTGCCAGCAGTGAAGGGACGACCTACCTCACTGACTATGGCTACACCTTC. The gene calls are TRBV2 and TRBJ1-2; D unresolved. Germline V gene data show CDR1 as SNHLY and CDR2 as FYNNEI. The CDR3 has 17 residues. The V end lost 1 base, the J end lost 3 bases, and 18 bases lay between the germline ends.